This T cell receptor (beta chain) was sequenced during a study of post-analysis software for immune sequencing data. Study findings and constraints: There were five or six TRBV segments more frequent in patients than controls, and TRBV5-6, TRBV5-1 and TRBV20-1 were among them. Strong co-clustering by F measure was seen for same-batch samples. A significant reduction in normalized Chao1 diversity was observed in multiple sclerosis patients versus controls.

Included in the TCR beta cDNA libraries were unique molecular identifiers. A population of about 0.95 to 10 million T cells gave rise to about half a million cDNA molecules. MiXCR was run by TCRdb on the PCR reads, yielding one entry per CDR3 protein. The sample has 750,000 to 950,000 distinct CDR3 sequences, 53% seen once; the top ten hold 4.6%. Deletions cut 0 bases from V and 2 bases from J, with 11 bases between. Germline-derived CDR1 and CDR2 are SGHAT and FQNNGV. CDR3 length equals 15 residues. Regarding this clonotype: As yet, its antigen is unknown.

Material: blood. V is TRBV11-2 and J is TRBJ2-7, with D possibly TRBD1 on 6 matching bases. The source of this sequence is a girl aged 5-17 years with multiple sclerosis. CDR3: CASSLDAGGAYEQYF. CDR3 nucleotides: TGTGCCAGCAGCTTAGATGCTGGGGGCGCCTACGAGCAGTACTTC.